This entry lists 12 T cell receptor beta chains sequenced from one sample in a study of T cell responses to AZD1222 COVID-19 vaccine. Sequencing used immunoSEQ multiplex PCR; TCRdb keeps in-frame clones, though not all of them. This sample carries approximately 180,000 clones, approximately 90% of them seen once, and the ten largest clones take 2.6%. Sequencing was performed on peripheral blood, taken on day 0 of AZD1222 vaccination. These receptor sequences come from an adult in good health.

The CDR3 DNA sequence: TGTGCCAGCAGCGTTACTAGCGGGAGAGGAACCGGGGAGCTGTTTTTT. This gives the protein CASSVTSGRGTGELFF. This chain connects TRBV9 to TRBJ2-2; 11 bases are a match to TRBD2. The CDR3 sequence is 16 residues long. V lost 2 bases, J lost 5 bases, and 5 bases stayed unmatched. Per the germline V gene, CDR1 is SGDLS and CDR2 is YYNGEE. Looking up the rest from reference TRBV9 and TRBJ2-2 gives the full variable domain: DSGVTQTPKHLITATGQRVTLRCSPRSGDLSVYWYQQSLDQGLQFLIQYYNGEERAKGNILERFSAQQFPDLHSELNLSSLELGDSALYFCASSVTSGRGTGELFFGEGSRLTVL.

The chain recombines TRBV7-7 with TRBJ1-5; D remains ambiguous. The CDR3 runs 13 residues. Trimming cost V 3 bases and J 6 bases, with 9 bases left between them. CDR1 and CDR2 (germline): SSHAT, FNYEAQ (reference sequence). DNA of the CDR3: TGTGCCAGCAGCTTGGACTTGTTTCAGCCCCAGCATTTT. Translated, it gives CASSLDLFQPQHF.

V and J are TRBV4-2 and TRBJ1-6; TRBD1 agrees at 7 bases. The germline V gene encodes CDR1 LGHNA and CDR2 YNFKEQ. V dropped 4 bases and J dropped 8; count of bases not matched to a gene: 17. The CDR3 is 18 amino acids. DNA for the CDR3: TGTGCCAGCAGCCCCCCCCGTTTGGGAAGGGGGCAGGATTCACCCCTCCACTTT. Protein product: CASSPPRLGRGQDSPLHF.

The J gene is TRBJ2-1, the V gene TRBV2; TRBD2 is a possible D gene (6 bases). The CDR3 has 15 amino acids. V gave up 6 bases and J gave up 2 bases, with 14 bases separating them. From germline, CDR1 is SNHLY and CDR2 FYNNEI. CDR3 in DNA: TGTGCCAGCAGAGGGGTGGAGGGCCCCTACAATGAGCAGTTCTTC. This encodes CASRGVEGPYNEQFF.

This clone was recorded only once. The chain is built from TRBV5-8 and TRBJ1-1; 12 bases are shared with TRBD1. The germline V gene encodes CDR1 SGHTS and CDR2 YDEGEE. The CDR3 runs to 17 residues. The junction had 7 bases not matched to a gene; V was cut back by 4 bases and J by 0 bases. The CDR3 DNA sequence: TGTGCCAGCAGCGAGTGGGGACAGGGGGCTTTGAACACTGAAGCTTTCTTT. Its translation is CASSEWGQGALNTEAFF.

A note on this clone: The identical CDR3 is also encoded by other nucleotide sequences in the sample. The rearrangement joins TRBV12-3 or TRBV12-4 to TRBJ1-1; 7 positions agree with TRBD1. V lost 5 bases and J lost 1; bases outside the gene matches: 1. CDR3 length: 13 amino acids. The CDR3 is CASSRDRNTEAFF. CDR3 coding DNA: TGTGCCAGCAGTCGGGACAGGAACACTGAAGCTTTCTTT.

This clone has only one observation. This chain uses TRBV11-3 with TRBJ2-7; possibly TRBD1 for D (7 bases). Germline V gene sequence: CDR1 SGHNT, CDR2 YENEEA. Trimming took off 1 base at V and 3 bases at J, with 13 bases between the two ends. The CDR3 has 15 amino acids. The CDR3 sequence is CASSLGGAGGYEQYF. For the CDR3, the DNA is TGTGCCAGCAGCTTAGGGGGGGCAGGGGGCTACGAGCAGTACTTC.

The chain carries TRBV6-5 and TRBJ2-6; D uncertain. The V gene lost 0 bases and the J gene lost 0 bases, with 6 bases spanning the gap. Germline lookup yields CDR1 MNHEY and CDR2 SVGAGI. The CDR3 is 16 amino acids. The DNA of the CDR3 is TGTGCCAGCAGTTACTCACAACCCTCTGGGGCCAACGTCCTGACTTTC. It codes for CASSYSQPSGANVLTF.

The chain carries TRBV29-1 and TRBJ2-5; 11 bases map to TRBD2. Trimming took 0 bases from V and 5 from J; bases not matched to a gene: 5. This CDR3 region has 15 residues. The germline V gene has CDR1 SQVTM and CDR2 ANQGSEA. CDR3 loop: CSVEDGTSGQETQYF. The CDR3 nucleotides are TGCAGCGTTGAAGATGGGACTAGCGGTCAGGAGACCCAGTACTTC.

The chain uses TRBV6-5 and TRBJ2-1; 11 bases line up with TRBD2. The CDR3 runs to 15 residues. V was pared by 2 bases and J by 6 bases, with 3 bases of the junction left unmatched. Germline V gene sequence: CDR1 MNHEY, CDR2 SVGAGI. The CDR3 loop reads CASSYGTSGINEQFF. CDR3 DNA: TGTGCCAGCAGTTACGGGACTAGCGGAATCAATGAGCAGTTCTTC.

The chain recombines TRBV28 with TRBJ1-1; D is perhaps TRBD1 (5 bases). Germline V lookup: CDR1 MDHEN, CDR2 SYDVKM. CDR3 length: 16 amino acids. Trimming shortened V by 4 bases and J by 2 bases, and 17 bases separated the two germline ends. CDR3 in amino acids: CASSSSAEGPNTEAFF. The CDR3 bases are TGTGCCAGCAGTTCCTCGGCGGAGGGGCCTAACACTGAAGCTTTCTTT.

The J gene is TRBJ2-1, the V gene TRBV6-1, with 9 positions matching TRBD2. This CDR3 contains 15 residues. Trimming cost V 1 base and J 7 bases; bases outside gene matches: 5. Per the germline V gene, CDR1 is MNHNS and CDR2 is SASEGT. The CDR3 sequence: CASSEGGSGSNEQFF. CDR3 nucleotides: TGTGCCAGCAGTGAAGGGGGTAGCGGGAGTAATGAGCAGTTCTTC.